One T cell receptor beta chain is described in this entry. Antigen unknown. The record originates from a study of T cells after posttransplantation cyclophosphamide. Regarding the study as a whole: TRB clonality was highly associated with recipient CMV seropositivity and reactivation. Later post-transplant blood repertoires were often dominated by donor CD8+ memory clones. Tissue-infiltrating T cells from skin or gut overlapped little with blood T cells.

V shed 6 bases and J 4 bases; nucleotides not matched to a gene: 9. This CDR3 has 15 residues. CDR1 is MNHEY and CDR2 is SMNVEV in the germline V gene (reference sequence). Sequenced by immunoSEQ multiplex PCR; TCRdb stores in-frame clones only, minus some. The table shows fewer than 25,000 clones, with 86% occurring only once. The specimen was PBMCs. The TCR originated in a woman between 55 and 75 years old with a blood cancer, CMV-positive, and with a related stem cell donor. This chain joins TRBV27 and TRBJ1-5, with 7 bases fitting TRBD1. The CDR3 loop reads CASSKDRVMNQPQHF. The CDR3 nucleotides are TGTGCCAGCAGCAAAGACAGGGTCATGAATCAGCCCCAGCATTTT.